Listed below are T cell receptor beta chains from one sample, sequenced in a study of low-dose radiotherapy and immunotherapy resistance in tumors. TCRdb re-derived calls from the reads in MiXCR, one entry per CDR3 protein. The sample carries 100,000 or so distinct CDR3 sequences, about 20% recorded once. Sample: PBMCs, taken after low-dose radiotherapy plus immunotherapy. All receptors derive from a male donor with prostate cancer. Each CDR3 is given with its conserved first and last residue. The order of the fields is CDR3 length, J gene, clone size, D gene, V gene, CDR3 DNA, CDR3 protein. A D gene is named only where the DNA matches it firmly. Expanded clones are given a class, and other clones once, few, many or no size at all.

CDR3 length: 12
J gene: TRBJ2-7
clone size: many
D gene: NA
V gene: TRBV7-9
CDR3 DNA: TGTGCCAGCAGCCGGACTCACTACGAGCAGTACTTC
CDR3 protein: CASSRTHYEQYF

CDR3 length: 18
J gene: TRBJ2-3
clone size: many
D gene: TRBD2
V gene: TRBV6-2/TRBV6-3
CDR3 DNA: TGTGCCAGCAGTTACTCGCTAGCGGGGGGGTTCGGCACAGATACGCAGTATTTT
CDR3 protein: CASSYSLAGGFGTDTQYF

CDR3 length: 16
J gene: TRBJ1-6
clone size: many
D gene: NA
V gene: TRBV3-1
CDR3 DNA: TGTGCCAGCAGCCAAGACAGGTTCCTATATAATTCACCCCTCCACTTT
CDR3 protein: CASSQDRFLYNSPLHF

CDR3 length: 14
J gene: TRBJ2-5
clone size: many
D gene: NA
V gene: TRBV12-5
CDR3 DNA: TGTGCTAGTGGCCGCGGGGACGGCAAAGAGACCCAGTACTTC
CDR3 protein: CASGRGDGKETQYF

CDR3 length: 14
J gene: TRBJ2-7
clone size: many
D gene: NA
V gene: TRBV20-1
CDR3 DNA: TGCAGTGCTAGACACATTGTGGGAACCCAGGAGCAGTACTTC
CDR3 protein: CSARHIVGTQEQYF

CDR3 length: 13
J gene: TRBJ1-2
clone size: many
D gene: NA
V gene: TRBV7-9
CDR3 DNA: TGTGCCAGCAGCAGACAGAGGATGGAGGTAGCCACCTTC
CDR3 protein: CASSRQRMEVATF

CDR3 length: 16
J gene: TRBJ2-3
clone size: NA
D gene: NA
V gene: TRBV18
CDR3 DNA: TGTGCCAGCTCATTAGGTACAGCGGTGGCCACTGATACGCAGTATTTT
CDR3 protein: CASSLGTAVATDTQYF

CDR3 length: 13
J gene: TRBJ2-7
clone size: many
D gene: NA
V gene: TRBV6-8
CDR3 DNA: TGTGCCAGCAGTTCTCCCAGGGAGTACGAGCAGTACTTC
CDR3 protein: CASSSPREYEQYF

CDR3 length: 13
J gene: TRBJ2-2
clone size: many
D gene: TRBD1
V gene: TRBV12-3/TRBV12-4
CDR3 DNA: TGTGCCAGCAGTCTAGGGGGCCGCGGGGAGCTGTTTTTT
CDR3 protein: CASSLGGRGELFF

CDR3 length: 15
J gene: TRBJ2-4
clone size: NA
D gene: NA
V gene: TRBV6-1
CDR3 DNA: TGTGCCAGCAGTCGAGAAAGCCGTAGTGGCGGGGCCCAGTACTTC
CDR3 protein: CASSRESRSGGAQYF

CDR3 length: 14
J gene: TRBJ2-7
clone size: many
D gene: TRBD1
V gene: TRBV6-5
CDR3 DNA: TGTGCCAGCAGAAGCGGACAGGGGGCCTACGAGCAGTACTTC
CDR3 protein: CASRSGQGAYEQYF

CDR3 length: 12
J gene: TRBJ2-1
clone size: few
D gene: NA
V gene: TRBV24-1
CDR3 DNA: TGTGCCACCAGTGATTTGGCTGGAGAGCAGTTCTTC
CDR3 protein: CATSDLAGEQFF

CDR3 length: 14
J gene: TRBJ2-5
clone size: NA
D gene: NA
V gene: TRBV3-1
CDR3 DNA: TGTGCCAGCAGCCAAGATTTGGAGGGCGAGACCCAGTACTTC
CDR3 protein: CASSQDLEGETQYF

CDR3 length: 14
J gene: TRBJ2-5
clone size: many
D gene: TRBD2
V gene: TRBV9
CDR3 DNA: TGTGCCAGCAGCGTAGCGGTAGCGGGGGTTACCCAGTACTTC
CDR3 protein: CASSVAVAGVTQYF

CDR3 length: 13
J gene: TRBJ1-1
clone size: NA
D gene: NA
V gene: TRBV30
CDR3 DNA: TGTGCCTGGAGGCCGGCCAGCAGTATTGAAGCTTTCTTT
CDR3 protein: CAWRPASSIEAFF

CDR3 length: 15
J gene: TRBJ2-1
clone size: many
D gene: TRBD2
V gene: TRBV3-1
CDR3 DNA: TGTGCCAGCAGCCTCAGCGGGGGGGCCTACAATGAGCAGTTCTTC
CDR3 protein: CASSLSGGAYNEQFF

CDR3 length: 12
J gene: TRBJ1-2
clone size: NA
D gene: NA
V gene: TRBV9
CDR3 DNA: TGTGCCAGCAAGGGGGCTAACTATGGCTACACCTTC
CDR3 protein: CASKGANYGYTF

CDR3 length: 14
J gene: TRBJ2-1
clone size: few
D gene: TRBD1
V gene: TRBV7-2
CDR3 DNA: TGTGCCAGCAGCTTGGGACAGACCAACAATGAGCAGTTCTTC
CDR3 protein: CASSLGQTNNEQFF

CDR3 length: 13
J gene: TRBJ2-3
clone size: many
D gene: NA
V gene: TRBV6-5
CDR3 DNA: TGTGCCAGCAGTTACTCGGACGGTGATACGCAGTATTTT
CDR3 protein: CASSYSDGDTQYF

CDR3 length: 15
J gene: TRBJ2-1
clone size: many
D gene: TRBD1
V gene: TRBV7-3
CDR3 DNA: TGTGCCAGCAGCCCCGACAGGGGGCCACCCAATGAGCAGTTCTTC
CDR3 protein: CASSPDRGPPNEQFF

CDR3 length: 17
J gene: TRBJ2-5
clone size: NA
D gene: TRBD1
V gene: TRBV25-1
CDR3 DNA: TGTGCCAGCAGTGAAGCAGGACAGGGTGGTCGACAAGAGACCCAGTACTTC
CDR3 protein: CASSEAGQGGRQETQYF

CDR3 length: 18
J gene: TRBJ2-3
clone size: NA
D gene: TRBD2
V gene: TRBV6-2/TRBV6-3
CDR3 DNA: TGTGCCAGCAGTTACCTACTCCCTAGCGGGGAGCGCACAGATACGCAGTATTTT
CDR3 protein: CASSYLLPSGERTDTQYF

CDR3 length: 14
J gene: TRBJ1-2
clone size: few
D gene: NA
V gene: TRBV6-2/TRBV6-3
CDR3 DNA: TGTGCCAGCAGTCGGGACGGCCAGGACTATGGCTACACCTTC
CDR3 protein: CASSRDGQDYGYTF

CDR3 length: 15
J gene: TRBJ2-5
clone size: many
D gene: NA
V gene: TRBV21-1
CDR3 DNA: TGTGCCAGCAGCAAAGCCCCTAAGCAGCAAGAGACCCAGTACTTC
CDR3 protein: CASSKAPKQQETQYF

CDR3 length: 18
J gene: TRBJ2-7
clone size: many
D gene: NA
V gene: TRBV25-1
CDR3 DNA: TGTGCCAGCAGTGAATTTGGCGGGGAAGGGACAAGCTACTACGAGCAGTACTTC
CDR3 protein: CASSEFGGEGTSYYEQYF

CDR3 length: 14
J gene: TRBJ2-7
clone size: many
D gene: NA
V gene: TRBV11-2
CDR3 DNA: TGTGCCAGCAGCTTAGGGGGGACACTCTACGAGCAGTACTTC
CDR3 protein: CASSLGGTLYEQYF

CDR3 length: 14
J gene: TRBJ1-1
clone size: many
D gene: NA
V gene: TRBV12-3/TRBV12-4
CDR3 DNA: TGTGCCAGCAGTTGGGGACAACCGAACACTGAAGCTTTCTTT
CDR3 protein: CASSWGQPNTEAFF

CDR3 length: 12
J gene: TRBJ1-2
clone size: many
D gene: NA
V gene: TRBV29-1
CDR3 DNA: TGCAGCGTGAGAGAAACCCCCTATGGCTACACCTTC
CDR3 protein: CSVRETPYGYTF

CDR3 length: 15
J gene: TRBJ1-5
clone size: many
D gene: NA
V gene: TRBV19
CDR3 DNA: TGTGCCAGTAGTATCCCCAACCTTAGCAATCAGCCCCAGCATTTT
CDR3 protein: CASSIPNLSNQPQHF

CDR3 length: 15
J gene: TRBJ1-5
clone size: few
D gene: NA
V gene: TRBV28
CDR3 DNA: TGTGCCGAGGCACAGGGCACCCTTAGCAATCAGCCCCAGCATTTT
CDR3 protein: CAEAQGTLSNQPQHF

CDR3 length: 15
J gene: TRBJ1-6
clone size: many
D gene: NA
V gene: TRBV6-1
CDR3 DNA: TGTGCCAGCAGTGACCGGGAGCGCGAGAATTCACCCCTCCACTTT
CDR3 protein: CASSDRERENSPLHF

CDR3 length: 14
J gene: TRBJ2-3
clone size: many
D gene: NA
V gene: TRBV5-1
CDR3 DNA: TGCGCCAGCAGCTGGTCCCCAGATCGGGATACGCAGTATTTT
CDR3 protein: CASSWSPDRDTQYF

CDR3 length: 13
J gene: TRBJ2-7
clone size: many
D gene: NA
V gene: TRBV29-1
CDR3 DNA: TGCAGCGTTGAAGACGGGGATTCCTACGAGCAGTACTTC
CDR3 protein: CSVEDGDSYEQYF

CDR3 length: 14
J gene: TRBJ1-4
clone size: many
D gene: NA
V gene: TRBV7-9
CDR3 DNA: TGTGCCAGCAGCTCCCGGACAGATATTGAAAAACTGTTTTTT
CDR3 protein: CASSSRTDIEKLFF

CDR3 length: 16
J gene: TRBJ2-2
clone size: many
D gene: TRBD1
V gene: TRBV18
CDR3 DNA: TGTGCCAGCTCCCTCCTTCCCGGGACAGAGACCGGGGAGCTGTTTTTT
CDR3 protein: CASSLLPGTETGELFF

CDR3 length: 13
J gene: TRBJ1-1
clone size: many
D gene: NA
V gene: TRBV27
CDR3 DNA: TGTGCCAGCAGTTTCGGCAGGACGACGGAAGCTTTCTTT
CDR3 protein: CASSFGRTTEAFF